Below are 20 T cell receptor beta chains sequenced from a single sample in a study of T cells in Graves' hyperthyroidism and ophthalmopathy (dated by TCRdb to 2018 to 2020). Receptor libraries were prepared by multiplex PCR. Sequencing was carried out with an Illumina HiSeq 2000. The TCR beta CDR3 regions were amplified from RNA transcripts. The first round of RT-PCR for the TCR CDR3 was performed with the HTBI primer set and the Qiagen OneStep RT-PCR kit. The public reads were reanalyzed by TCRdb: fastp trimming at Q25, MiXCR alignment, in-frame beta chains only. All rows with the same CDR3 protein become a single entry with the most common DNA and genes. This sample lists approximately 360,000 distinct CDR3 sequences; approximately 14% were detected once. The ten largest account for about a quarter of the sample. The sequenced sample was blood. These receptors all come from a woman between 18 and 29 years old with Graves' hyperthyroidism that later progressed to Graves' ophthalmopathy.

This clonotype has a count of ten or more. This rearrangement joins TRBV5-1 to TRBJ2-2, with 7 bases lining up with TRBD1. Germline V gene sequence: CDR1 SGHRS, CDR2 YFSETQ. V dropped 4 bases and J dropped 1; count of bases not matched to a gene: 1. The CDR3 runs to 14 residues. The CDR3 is CASSRQGNTGELFF. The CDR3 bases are TGCGCCAGCAGCCGACAGGGGAACACCGGGGAGCTGTTTTTT.

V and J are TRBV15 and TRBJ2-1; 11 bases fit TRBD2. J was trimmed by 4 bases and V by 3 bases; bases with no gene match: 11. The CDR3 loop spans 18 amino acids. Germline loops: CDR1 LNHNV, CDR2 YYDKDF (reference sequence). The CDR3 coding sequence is TGTGCCACCAGCAGCGAAGGGATACTAGCGGGAGCTTACAATGAGCAGTTCTTC. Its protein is CATSSEGILAGAYNEQFF.

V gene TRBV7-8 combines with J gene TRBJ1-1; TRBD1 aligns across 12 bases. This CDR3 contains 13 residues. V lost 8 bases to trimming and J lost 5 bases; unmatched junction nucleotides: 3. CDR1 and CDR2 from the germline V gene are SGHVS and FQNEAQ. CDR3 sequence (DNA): TGTGCCAGCGGGACAGGGGGCGAGACTGAAGCTTTCTTT. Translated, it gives CASGTGGETEAFF.

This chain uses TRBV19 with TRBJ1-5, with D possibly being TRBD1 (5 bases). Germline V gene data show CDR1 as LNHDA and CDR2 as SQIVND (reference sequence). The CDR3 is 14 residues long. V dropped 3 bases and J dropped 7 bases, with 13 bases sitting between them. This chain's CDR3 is CASSIKGPWQPQHF. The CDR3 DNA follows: TGTGCCAGTAGTATTAAGGGACCGTGGCAGCCCCAGCATTTT.

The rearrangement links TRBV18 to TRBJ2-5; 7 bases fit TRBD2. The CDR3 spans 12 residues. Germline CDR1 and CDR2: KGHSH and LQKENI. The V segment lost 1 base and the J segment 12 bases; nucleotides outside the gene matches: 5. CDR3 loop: CASSPQRGAEYF. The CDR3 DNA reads TGTGCCAGCTCACCACAGCGGGGTGCTGAGTACTTC. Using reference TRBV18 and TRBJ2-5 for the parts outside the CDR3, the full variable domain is NAGVMQNPRHLVRRRGQEARLRCSPMKGHSHVYWYRQLPEEGLKFMVYLQKENIIDESGMPKERFSAEFPKEGPSILRIQQVVRGDSAAYFCASSPQRGAEYFGPGTRLLVL.

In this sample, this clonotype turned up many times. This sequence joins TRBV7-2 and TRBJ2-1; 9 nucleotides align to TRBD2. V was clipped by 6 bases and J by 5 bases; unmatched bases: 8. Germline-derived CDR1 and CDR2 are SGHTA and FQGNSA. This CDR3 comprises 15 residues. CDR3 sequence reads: CASSYSGSRNNEQFF. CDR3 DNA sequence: TGTGCCAGCAGTTATAGCGGGAGTAGGAACAATGAGCAGTTCTTC.

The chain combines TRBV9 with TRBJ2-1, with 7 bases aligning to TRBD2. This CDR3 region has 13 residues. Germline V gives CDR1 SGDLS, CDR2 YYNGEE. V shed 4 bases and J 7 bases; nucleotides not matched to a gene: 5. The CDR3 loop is CASSWTSGNEQFF. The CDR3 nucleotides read TGTGCCAGCAGCTGGACTAGTGGGAATGAGCAGTTCTTC.

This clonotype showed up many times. CDR3 region: CASSRSGGYNEQFF. The CDR3 DNA follows: TGTGCCAGCAGCCGTAGCGGGGGATACAATGAGCAGTTCTTC. The J gene is TRBJ2-1, the V gene TRBV3-1, with 9 positions matching TRBD2. The CDR3 has 14 residues. CDR1 LGHDT and CDR2 YNNKEL come from the germline V gene (reference sequence). The V and J ends lost 4 bases and 4 bases, in that order; junction bases with no gene match: 2.

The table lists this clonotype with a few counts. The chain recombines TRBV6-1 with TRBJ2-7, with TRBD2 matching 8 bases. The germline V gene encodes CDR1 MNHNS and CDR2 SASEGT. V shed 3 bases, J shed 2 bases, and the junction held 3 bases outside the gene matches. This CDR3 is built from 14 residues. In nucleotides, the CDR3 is TGTGCCAGCAGTGAGAGCGGGAGCCCCTACGAGCAGTACTTC. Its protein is CASSESGSPYEQYF.

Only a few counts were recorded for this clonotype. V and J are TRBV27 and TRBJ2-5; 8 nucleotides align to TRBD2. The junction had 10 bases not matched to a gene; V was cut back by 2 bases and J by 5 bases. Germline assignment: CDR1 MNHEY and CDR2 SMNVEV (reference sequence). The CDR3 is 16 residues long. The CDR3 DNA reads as TGTGCCAGCAGTTTAGGGGCGGGAGGTGTTGGGGAGACCCAGTACTTC. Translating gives CASSLGAGGVGETQYF.

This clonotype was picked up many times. The CDR3 DNA is TGTGCCAGCAGCTTGAGTTTCGGGCTAGCGGTTCACAATGAGCAGTTCTTC. Amino acid sequence: CASSLSFGLAVHNEQFF. The V call is TRBV11-2, the J call TRBJ2-1, with 7 nucleotides matching TRBD2. The trim removed 3 bases at V and 5 bases at J, leaving 13 bases unmatched. Per the germline V gene, CDR1 is SGHAT and CDR2 is FQNNGV. The CDR3 loop spans 17 amino acids.

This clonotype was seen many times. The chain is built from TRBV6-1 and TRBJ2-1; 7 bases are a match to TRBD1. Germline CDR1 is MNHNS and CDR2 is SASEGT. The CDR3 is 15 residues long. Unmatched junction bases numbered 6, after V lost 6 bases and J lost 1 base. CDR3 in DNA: TGTGCCAGCAGGCAACAGGGGCAGTCCTACAATGAGCAGTTCTTC. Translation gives CASRQQGQSYNEQFF.

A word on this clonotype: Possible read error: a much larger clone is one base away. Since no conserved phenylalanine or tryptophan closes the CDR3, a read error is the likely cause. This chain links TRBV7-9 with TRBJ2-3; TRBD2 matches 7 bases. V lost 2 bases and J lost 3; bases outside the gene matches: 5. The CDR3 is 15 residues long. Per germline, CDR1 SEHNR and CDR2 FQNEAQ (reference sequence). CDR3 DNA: TGTGCCAGCAGCTTATATGGCGGGAGAACAGATACGCAGTATTCT. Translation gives CASSLYGGRTDTQYS.

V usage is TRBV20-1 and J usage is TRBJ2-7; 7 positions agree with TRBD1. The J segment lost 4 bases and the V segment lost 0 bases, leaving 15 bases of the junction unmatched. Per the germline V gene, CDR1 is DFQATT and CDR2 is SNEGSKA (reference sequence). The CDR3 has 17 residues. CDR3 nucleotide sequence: TGCAGTGCTAGAGATTTCCTAGACCGGGACAGCTTTTACGAGCAGTACTTC. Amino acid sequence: CSARDFLDRDSFYEQYF.

The CDR3 DNA is TGTGCCAGCTCCGATCCGGGACAGTGGCCACCGCAAGAGACCCAGTACTTC. It is translated as CASSDPGQWPPQETQYF. The rearrangement uses TRBV7-9 and TRBJ2-5; TRBD1 aligns across 7 bases. This CDR3 contains 17 residues. The V gene's germline CDR1 is SEHNR and CDR2 FQNEAQ (reference sequence). J was trimmed by 2 bases and V by 8 bases; bases with no gene match: 17.

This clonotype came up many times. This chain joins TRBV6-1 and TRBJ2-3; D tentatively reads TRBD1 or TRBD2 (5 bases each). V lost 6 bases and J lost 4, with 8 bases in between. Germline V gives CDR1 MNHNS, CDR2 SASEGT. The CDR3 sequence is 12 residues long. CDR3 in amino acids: CASRGVADTQYF. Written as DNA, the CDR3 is TGTGCCAGCAGGGGGGTTGCAGATACGCAGTATTTT.

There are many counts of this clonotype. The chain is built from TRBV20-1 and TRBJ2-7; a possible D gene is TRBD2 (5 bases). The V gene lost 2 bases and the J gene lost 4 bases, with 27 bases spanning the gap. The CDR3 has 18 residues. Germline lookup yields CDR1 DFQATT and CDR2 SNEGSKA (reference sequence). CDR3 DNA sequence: TGCAGTGCTAGAAAATTGGGCGTTCGGGATTGGAAGCTTTACGAGCAGTACTTC. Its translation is CSARKLGVRDWKLYEQYF.

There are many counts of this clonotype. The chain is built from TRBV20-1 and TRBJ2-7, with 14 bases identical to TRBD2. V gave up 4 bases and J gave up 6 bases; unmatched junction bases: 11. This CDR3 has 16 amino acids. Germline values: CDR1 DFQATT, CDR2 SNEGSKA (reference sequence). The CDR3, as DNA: TGCAGTGCTATAGCCGGGACTAGCGGGAGTCGGGGCGAGCAGTACTTC. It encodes CSAIAGTSGSRGEQYF.

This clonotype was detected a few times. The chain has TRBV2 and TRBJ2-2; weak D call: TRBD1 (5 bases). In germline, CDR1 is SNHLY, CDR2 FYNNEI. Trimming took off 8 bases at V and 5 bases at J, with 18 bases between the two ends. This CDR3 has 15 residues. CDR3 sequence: CASGARQGQTGELFF. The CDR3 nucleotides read TGTGCCAGCGGGGCCCGACAAGGCCAAACCGGGGAGCTGTTTTTT.

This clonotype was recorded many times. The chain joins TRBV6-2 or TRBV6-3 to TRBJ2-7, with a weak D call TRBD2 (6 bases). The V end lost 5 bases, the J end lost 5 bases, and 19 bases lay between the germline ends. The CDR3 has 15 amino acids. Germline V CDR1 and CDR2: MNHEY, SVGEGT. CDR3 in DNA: TGTGCCAGCAGTACCTCTAGCGATGGTACGGACGAGCAGTACTTC. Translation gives CASSTSSDGTDEQYF.